This is a list of T cell receptor beta chains from one sample in a study of T cell changes during pregnancy in multiple sclerosis. The assay was immunoSEQ multiplex PCR, and TCRdb's table has in-frame clones only and misses some. Altogether 40,000 or so clones are present, around 90% being singletons, with the ten largest covering 0.43%. Sequenced here: CD4+ T cells from peripheral blood mononuclear cells, sampled in the third trimester of pregnancy. These receptors all come from a female donor with multiple sclerosis, enrolled in a pregnancy study. Both conserved end residues are trimmed from each CDR3.

TRBJ1-4	TRBV15	ATSRGQNNEKLF
TRBJ2-7	TRBV14	ASSQRTVGEQY
TRBJ1-1	TRBV6-4	ASSSTGGTEAF
TRBJ2-1	TRBV11-2	ASRGGLAGGDEQF
TRBJ2-5	TRBV5-1	ASSLGTSGRGETQY
TRBJ1-1	TRBV7-8	ASSHITFHRDSNTEAF
TRBJ2-1	TRBV6-5	ASRDQTGGYEQF
TRBJ2-7	TRBV28	ASSYRQDEQY
TRBJ1-1	TRBV4-1	ASSPTIRGKAEAF
TRBJ2-6	TRBV5-7	ASSLAAGEYPSGANVLT
TRBJ2-2	TRBV7-3	ASSRDRGSSGELF
TRBJ1-1	TRBV4-1	ASSLRDPTEAF
TRBJ1-1	TRBV10-3	AISPLPPGNTEAF
TRBJ1-5	TRBV7-2	ASSGRQGFPQH
TRBJ2-2	TRBV25-1	ATENRGNTGELF
TRBJ1-2	TRBV29-1	SVGWGTGKGYT
TRBJ1-4	TRBV7-8	ASSLALGTFEKLF
TRBJ2-5	TRBV11-2	ASRPLGRGKGETQY
TRBJ2-7	TRBV30	ASSPGDSYEQY
TRBJ1-5	TRBV4-2	ASSQDAGAQH